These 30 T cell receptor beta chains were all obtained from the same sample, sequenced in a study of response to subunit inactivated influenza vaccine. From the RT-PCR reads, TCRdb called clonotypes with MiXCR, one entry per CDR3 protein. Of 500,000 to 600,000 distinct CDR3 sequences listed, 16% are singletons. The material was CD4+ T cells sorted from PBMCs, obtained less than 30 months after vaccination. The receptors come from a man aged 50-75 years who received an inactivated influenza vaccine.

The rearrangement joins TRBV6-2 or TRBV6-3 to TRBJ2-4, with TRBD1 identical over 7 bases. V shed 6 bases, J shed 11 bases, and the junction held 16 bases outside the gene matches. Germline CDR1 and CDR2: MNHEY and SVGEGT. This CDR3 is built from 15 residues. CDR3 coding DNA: TGTGCCAGCAGCCAATCTCTCCACAGGGGCCCGGTTCAGTACTTC. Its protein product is CASSQSLHRGPVQYF.

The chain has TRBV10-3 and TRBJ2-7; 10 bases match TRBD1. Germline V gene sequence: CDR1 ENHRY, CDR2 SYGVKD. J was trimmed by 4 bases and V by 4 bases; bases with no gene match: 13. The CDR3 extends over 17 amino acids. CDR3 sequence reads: CAISGVTGGDSRYEQYF. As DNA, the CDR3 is TGTGCCATCAGTGGGGTGACAGGGGGCGACTCTAGGTACGAGCAGTACTTC.

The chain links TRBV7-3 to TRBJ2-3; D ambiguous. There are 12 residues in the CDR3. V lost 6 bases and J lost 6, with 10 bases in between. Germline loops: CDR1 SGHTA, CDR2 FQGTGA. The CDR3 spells CASSEYGDTQYF. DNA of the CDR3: TGTGCCAGCAGTGAATACGGGGATACGCAGTATTTT.

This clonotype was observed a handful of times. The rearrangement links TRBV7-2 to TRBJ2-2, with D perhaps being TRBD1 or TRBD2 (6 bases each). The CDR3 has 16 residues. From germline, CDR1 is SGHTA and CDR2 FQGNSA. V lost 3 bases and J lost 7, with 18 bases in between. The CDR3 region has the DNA TGTGCCAGCAGCTTGGGGTCCGGGGGACAAAGCGGGGAGCTGTTTTTT. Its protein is CASSLGSGGQSGELFF.

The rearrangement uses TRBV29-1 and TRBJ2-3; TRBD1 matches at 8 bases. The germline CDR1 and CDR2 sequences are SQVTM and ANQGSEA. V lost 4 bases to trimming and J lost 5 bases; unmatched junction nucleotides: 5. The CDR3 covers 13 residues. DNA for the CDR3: TGCAGCGTTGCCAGGGGGCAGGGAGATACGCAGTATTTT. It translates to CSVARGQGDTQYF.

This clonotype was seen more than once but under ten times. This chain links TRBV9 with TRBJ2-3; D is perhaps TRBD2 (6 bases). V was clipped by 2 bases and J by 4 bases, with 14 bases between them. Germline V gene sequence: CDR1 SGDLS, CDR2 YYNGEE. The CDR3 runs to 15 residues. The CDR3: CASSVGTASADTQYF. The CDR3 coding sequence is TGTGCCAGCAGCGTCGGGACGGCTAGCGCAGATACGCAGTATTTT.

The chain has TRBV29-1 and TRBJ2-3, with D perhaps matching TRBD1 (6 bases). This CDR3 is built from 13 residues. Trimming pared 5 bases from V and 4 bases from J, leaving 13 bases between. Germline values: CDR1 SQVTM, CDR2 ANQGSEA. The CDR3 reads CSVSRGRADTQYF. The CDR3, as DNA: TGCAGCGTTTCCAGGGGTAGGGCAGATACGCAGTATTTT.

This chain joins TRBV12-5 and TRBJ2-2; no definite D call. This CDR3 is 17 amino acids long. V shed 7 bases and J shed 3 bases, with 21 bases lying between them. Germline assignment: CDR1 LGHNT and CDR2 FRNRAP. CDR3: CASAQAHTRVYTGELFF. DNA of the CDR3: TGTGCTAGTGCCCAGGCGCACACAAGGGTATACACCGGGGAGCTGTTTTTT.

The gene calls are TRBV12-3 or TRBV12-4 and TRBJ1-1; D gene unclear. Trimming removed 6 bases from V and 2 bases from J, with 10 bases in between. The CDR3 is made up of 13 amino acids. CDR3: CASRDTRNTEAFF. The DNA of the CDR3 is TGTGCCAGCAGGGATACTAGAAACACTGAAGCTTTCTTT.

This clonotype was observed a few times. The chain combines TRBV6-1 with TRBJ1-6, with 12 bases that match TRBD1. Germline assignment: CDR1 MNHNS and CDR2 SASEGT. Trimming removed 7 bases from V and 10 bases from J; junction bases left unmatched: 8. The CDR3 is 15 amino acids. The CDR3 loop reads CASMGQGAFKSPLHF. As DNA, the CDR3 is TGTGCCAGCATGGGACAGGGGGCTTTTAAGTCACCCCTCCACTTT.

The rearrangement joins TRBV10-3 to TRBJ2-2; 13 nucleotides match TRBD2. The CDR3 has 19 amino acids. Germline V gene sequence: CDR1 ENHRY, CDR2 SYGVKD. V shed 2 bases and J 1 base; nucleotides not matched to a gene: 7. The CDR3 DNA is TGTGCCATCAGTGAGCCACCGGGACTAGCGGGGAAGAACACCGGGGAGCTGTTTTTT. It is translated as CAISEPPGLAGKNTGELFF.

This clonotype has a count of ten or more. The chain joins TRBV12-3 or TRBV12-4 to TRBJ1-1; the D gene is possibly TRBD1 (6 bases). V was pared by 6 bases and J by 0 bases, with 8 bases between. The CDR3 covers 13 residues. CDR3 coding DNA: TGTGCCAGCAGCGGACAGATGAACACTGAAGCTTTCTTT. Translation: CASSGQMNTEAFF.

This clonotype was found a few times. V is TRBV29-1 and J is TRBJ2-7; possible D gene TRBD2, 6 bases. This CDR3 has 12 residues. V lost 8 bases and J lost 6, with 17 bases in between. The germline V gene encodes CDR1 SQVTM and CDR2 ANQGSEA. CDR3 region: CSMLRSGGEQYF. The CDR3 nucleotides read TGCAGCATGCTGCGTTCCGGGGGCGAGCAGTACTTC.

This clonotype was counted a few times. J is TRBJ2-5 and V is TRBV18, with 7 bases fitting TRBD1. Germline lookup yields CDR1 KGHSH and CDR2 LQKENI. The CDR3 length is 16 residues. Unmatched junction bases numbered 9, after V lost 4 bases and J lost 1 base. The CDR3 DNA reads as TGTGCCAGCTCACTTAACAGGGGAGAAGGCCAAGAGACCCAGTACTTC. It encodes CASSLNRGEGQETQYF.

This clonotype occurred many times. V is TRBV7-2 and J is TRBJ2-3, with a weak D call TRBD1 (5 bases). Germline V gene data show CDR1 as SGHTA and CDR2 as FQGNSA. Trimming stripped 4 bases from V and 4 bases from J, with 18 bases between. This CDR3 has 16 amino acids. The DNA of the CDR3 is TGTGCCAGCAGCTACATGCAGGGTCGGATCCCAGATACGCAGTATTTT. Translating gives CASSYMQGRIPDTQYF.

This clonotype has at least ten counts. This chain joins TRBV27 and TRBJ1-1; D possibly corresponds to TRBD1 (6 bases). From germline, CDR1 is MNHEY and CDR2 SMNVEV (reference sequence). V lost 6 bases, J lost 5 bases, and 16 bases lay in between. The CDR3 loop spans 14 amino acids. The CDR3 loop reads CASSPQQGRTEAFF. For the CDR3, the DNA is TGTGCCAGCAGCCCACAACAGGGACGGACTGAAGCTTTCTTT.

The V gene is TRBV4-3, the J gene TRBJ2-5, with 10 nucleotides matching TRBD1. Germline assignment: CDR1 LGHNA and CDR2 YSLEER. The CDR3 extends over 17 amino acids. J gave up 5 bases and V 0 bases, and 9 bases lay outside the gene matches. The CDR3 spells CASSQERGQGLWETQYF. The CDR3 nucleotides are TGCGCCAGCAGCCAAGAGCGGGGACAGGGGCTCTGGGAGACCCAGTACTTC.

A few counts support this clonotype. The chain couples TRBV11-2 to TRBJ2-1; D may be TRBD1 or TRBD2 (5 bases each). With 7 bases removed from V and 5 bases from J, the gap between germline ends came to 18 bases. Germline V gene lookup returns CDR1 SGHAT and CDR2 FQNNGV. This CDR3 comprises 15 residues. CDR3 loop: CASNQLGERHNEQFF. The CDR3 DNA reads TGTGCCAGCAACCAGTTGGGGGAGAGACACAATGAGCAGTTCTTC. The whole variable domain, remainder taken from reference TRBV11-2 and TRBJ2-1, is EAGVAQSPRYKIIEKRQSVAFWCNPISGHATLYWYQQILGQGPKLLIQFQNNGVVDDSQLPKDRFSAERLKGVDSTLKIQPAKLEDSAVYLCASNQLGERHNEQFFGPGTRLTVL.

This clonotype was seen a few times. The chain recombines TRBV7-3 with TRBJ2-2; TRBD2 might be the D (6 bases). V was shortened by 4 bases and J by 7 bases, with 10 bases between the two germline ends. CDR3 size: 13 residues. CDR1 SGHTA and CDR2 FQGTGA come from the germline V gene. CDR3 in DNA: TGTGCCAGCAGCTCCACTAGCTTCGGGGAGCTGTTTTTT. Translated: CASSSTSFGELFF. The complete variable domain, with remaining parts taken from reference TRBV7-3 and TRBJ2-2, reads GAGVSQTPSNKVTEKGKYVELRCDPISGHTALYWYRQSLGQGPEFLIYFQGTGAADDSGLPNDRFFAVRPEGSVSTLKIQRTERGDSAVYLCASSSTSFGELFFGEGSRLTVL.

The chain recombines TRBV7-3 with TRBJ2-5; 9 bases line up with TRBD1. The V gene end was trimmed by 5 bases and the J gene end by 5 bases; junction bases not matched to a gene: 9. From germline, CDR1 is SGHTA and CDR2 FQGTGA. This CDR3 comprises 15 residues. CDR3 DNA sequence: TGTGCCAGCAGCCGCAGGGGACAGGGTGGGGAGACCCAGTACTTC. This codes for CASSRRGQGGETQYF.

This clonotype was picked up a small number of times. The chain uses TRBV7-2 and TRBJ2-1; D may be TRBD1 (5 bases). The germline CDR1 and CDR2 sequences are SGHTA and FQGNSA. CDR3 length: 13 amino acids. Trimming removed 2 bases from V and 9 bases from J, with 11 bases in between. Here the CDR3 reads CASSLTGLGEQFF. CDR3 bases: TGTGCCAGCAGCTTAACAGGTCTCGGTGAGCAGTTCTTC. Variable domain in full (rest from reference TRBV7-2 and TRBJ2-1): GAGVSQSPSNKVTEKGKDVELRCDPISGHTALYWYRQSLGQGLEFLIYFQGNSAPDKSGLPSDRFSAERTGGSVSTLTIQRTQQEDSAVYLCASSLTGLGEQFFGPGTRLTVL.

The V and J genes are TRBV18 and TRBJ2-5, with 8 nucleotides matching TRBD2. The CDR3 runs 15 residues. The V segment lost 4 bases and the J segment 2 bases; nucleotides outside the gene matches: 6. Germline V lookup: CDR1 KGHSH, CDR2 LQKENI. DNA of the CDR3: TGTGCCAGCTCACGGACTAGCAGGTCACAAGAGACCCAGTACTTC. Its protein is CASSRTSRSQETQYF.

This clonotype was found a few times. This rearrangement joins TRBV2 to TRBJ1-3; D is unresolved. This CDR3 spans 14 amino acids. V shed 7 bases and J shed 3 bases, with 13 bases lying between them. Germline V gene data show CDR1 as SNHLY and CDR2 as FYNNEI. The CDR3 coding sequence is TGTGCCAGCAAAGCGTCCAGACTTGGAAACACCATATATTTT. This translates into CASKASRLGNTIYF.

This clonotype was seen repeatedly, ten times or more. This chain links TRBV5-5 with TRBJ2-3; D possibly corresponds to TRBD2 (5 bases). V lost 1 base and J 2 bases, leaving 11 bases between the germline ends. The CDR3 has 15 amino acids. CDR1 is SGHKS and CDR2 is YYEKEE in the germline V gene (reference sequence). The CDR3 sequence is CASSLKGVYTDTQYF. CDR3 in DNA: TGTGCCAGCAGCTTGAAGGGAGTCTACACAGATACGCAGTATTTT.

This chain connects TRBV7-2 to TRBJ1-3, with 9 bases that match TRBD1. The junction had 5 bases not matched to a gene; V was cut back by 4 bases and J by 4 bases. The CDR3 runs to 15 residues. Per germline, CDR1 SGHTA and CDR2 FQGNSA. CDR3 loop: CASSSQGARGNTIYF. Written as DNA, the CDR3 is TGTGCCAGCAGCTCACAGGGGGCGAGGGGAAACACCATATATTTT.

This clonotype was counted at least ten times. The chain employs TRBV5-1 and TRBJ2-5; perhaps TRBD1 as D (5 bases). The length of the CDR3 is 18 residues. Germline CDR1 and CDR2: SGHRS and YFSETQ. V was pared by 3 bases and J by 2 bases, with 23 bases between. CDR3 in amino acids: CASSSPYRYLKEQETQYF. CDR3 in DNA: TGCGCCAGCAGCTCACCCTACAGGTATTTGAAGGAACAAGAGACCCAGTACTTC.

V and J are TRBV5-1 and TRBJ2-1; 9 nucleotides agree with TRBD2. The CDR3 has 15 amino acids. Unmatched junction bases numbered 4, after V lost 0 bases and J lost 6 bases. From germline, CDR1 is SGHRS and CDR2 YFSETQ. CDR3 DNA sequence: TGCGCCAGCAGCTTGGGCGGGGGGGGCCTCAATGAGCAGTTCTTC. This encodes CASSLGGGGLNEQFF.

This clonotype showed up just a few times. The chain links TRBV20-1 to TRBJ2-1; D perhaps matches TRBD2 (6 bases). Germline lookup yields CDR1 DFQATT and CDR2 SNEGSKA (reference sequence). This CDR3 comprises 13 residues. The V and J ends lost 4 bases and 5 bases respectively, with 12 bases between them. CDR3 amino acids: CSATLGGDNEQFF. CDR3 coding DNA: TGCAGTGCTACACTAGGAGGGGACAATGAGCAGTTCTTC.

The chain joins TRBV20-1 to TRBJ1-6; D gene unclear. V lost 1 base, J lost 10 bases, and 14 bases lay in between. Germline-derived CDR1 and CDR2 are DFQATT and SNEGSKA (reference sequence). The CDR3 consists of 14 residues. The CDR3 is CSARVGGRFSPLHF. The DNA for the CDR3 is TGCAGTGCTAGAGTTGGAGGCAGATTCTCACCCCTCCACTTT.

For the CDR3, the DNA is TGTGCCACCAGTGACCCCCACGGCGGGAGCACAGATACGCAGTATTTT. Encoded protein: CATSDPHGGSTDTQYF. V is TRBV24-1 and J is TRBJ2-3; TRBD2 might be the D (5 bases). The CDR3 is 16 residues long. Germline loops: CDR1 KGHDR, CDR2 SFDVKD. The germline V and J ends were trimmed by 4 bases and 0 bases, with 13 bases remaining between them.